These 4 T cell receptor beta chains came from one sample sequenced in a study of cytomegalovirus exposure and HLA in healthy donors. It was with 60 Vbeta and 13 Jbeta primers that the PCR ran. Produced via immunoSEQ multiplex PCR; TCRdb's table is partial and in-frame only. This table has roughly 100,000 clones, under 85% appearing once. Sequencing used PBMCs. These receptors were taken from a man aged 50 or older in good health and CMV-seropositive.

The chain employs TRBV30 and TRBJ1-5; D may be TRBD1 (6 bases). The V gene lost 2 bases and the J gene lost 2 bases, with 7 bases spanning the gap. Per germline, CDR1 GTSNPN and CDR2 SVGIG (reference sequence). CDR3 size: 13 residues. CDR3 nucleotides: TGTGCCTGGAGTTCAGGGGGCAATCAGCCCCAGCATTTT. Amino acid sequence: CAWSSGGNQPQHF.

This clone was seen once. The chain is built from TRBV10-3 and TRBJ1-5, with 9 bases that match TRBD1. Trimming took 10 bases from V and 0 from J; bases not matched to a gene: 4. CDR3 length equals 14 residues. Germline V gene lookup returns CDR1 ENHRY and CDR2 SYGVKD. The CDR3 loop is CATQQGASNQPQHF. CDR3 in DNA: TGTGCCACCCAACAGGGGGCTAGCAATCAGCCCCAGCATTTT.

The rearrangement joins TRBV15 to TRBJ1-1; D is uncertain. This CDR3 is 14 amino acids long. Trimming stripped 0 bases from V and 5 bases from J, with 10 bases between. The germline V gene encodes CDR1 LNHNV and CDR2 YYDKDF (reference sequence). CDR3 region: CATSRDLGRTEAFF. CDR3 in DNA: TGTGCCACCAGCAGAGACCTGGGGAGAACTGAAGCTTTCTTT.

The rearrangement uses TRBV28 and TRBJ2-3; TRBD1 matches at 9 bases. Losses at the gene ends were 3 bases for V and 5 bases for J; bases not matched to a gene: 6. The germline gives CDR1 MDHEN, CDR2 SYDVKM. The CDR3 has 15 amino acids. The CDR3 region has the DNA TGTGCCAGCAGTTTGGGGACAGGGCTCTTAGATACGCAGTATTTT. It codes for CASSLGTGLLDTQYF.